This TCR beta chain was profiled in a study of tissue T cells after allogeneic stem cell transplantation (dated by TCRdb to between 2022 and 2023). Concerning the study at large: TCR beta repertoires were profiled across many tissues obtained from research autopsies of patients with and without GVHD, as well as in mouse models of GVHD. The human arm was a prospective observational study without blinding or randomization.

V and J are truncated by 1 base and 9 bases respectively, leaving an intervening sequence of 1 base. The cysteine opens and the phenylalanine closes a CDR3 of 10 amino acids. Of the CDR3's DNA, 27 bases were read; they are in frame from base 1. Looking up the germline V gene (reference sequence) yields CDR1 SNHLY and CDR2 FYNGKV. The time point label on this specimen signifies: mouse harvest day 14 after allogeneic transplant. Each mouse graft, delivered by tail vein injection, combined 10^6 splenic CD5+ T cells with 10^7 T-cell-depleted bone marrow cells. GVHD in mice was modeled with a major MHC-mismatch B6 (H2b) into BALB/c (H2d) model, and tissues were profiled at day 7 or 14. Mouse tissues and retro-orbital blood were harvested on day 7 or 14 post-transplant using separate sterile tools per animal; livers were flushed beforehand. Before genomic DNA isolation with the DNeasy Blood & Tissue Kit, mouse tissues were minced using razor blades in buffered saline.

On this clone itself: The antigen this receptor binds is unknown. For this mouse receptor, gene names and germline sequences are murine. The read ends 1 residue before the CDR3 terminus; that terminus is restored from the germline J gene.

Library prep was done by the immunoSEQ multiplex PCR assay. Adaptive Biotechnologies performed TCRbeta CDR3 sequencing at survey depth and reported CDR3 sequences, V/J genes, productive frequency, and template counts. Amplification of TCR beta CDR3 regions was performed from genomic DNA rather than from RNA. Per the authors' processing: Jensen-Shannon divergence was used to quantify pairwise repertoire overlap between tissues, with a value of 1 indicating complete divergence and a value of 0 indicating identical repertoires. Based on pairwise JSD values, tissues were grouped by single-linkage agglomerative hierarchical clustering, and the results were shown as dendrograms. GLIPH2 was applied to all patient samples using simulation_depth 1000, kmer_min_depth 3, and cdr3_length_cutoff 8, and only groups with more than two unique CDR3s were retained. A standardized tissue-overlap score was calculated by extrapolating Jaccard GLIPH-group overlap across patients to a standard repertoire size of 1000 clones. Linear mixed-effect models, with tissue as a fixed effect and individual as a random effect, were used to test how diversity related to clinical or experimental variables. TCRdb carries this immuneACCESS record with in-frame sequences only. Its versions omit some clonotypes, under half of them owing to an unresolved V gene in the studies checked, with the rest unexplained. For V, J and clone size, that table is used; D and trimming come from the DNA. The sample has 1,100 or so clones on record, approximately 49% of them singletons. The top ten hold 33% of the sample.

Study-wide findings and limitations: The study did not determine which tissue TCRs were alloreactive or antigen-specific, and some clones might have been persisting host cells. Within patients, how anatomically similar the tissues were was a key factor in shaping TCR repertoire composition, regardless of disease or transplant status. Sampling depth was acknowledged as a limitation, and the patient cohort was both small and clinically heterogeneous. Blood and spleen T cells captured only a limited portion of the TCR repertoire detected in tissues, in both patients and mice. Few T cell clones were found to be shared across patients, but shared repertoire signatures across patients were revealed in a tissue-specific fashion by motif-based clustering.

The chain uses TRBV3 and TRBJ2-1; no confident D gene assignment can be made. The clonotype was recovered from a female BALB/c mouse given C57BL/6 T cells with graft-versus-host disease after an allogeneic hematopoietic cell transplant. The material sequenced was liver tissue. The sequenced CDR3 bases are TGTGCCAGCAGCTTAGGTGAGCAGTTC. The translation is CASSLGEQF. The entire CDR3 protein reads CASSLGEQFF.